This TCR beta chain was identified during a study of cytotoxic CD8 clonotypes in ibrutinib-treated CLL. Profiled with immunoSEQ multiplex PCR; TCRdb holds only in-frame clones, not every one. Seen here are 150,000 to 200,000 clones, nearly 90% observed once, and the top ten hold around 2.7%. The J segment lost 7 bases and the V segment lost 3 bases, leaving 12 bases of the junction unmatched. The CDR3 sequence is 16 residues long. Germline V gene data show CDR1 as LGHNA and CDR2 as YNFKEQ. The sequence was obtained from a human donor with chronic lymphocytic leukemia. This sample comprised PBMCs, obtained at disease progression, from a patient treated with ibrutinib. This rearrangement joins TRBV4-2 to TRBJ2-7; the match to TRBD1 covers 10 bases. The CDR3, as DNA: TGTGCCAGCAGCCACTCTGGACAGGGGGTTTCGTGGGAGCAGTACTTC. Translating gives CASSHSGQGVSWEQYF.